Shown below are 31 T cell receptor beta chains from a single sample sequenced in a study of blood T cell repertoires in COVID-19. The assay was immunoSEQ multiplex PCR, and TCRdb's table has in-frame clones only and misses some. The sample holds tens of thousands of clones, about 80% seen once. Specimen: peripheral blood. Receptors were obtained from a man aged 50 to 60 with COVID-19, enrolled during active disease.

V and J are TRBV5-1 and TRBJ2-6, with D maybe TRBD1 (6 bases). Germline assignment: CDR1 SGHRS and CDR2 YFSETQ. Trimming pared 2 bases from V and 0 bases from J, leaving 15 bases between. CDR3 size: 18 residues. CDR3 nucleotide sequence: TGCGCCAGCAGCTTTCTCGGGACACCGAGCTCTGGGGCCAACGTCCTGACTTTC. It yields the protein CASSFLGTPSSGANVLTF. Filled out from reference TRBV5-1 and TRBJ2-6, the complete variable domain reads KAGVTQTPRYLIKTRGQQVTLSCSPISGHRSVSWYQQTPGQGLQFLFEYFSETQRNKGNFPGRFSGRQFSNSRSEMNVSTLELGDSALYLCASSFLGTPSSGANVLTFGAGSRLTVL.

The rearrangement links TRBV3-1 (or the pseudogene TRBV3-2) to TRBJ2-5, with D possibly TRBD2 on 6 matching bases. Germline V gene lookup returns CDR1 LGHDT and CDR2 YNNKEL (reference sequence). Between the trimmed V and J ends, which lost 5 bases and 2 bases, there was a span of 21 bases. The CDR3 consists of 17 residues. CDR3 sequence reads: CASSFEDSGLEQETQYF. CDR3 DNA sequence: TGTGCCAGCAGCTTCGAGGATAGCGGCCTGGAGCAAGAGACCCAGTACTTC.

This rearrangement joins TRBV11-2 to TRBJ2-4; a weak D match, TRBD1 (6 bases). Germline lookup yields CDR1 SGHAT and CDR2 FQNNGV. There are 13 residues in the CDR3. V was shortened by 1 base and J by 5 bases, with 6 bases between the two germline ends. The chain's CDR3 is CASSLGTENIQYF. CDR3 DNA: TGTGCCAGCAGCTTAGGGACAGAAAACATTCAGTACTTC.

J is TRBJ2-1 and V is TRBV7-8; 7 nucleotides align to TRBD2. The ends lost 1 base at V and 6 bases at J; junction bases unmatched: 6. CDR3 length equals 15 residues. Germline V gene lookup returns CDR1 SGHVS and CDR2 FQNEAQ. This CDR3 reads CASSLGAGASNEQFF. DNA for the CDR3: TGTGCCAGCAGCTTAGGGGCGGGAGCGAGCAATGAGCAGTTCTTC.

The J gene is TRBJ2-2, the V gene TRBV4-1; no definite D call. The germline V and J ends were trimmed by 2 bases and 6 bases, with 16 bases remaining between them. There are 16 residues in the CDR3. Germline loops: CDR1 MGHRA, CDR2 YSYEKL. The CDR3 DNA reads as TGCGCCAGCAGCCAATACAGTATTGAACTCCCCGGGGAGCTGTTTTTT. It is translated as CASSQYSIELPGELFF.

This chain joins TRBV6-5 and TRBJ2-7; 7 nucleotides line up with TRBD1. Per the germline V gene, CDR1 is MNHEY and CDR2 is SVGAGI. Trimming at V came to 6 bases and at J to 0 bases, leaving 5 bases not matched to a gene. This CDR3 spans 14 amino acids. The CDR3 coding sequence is TGTGCCAGCAGCCCCGGGACAGCCTCCTACGAGCAGTACTTC. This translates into CASSPGTASYEQYF.

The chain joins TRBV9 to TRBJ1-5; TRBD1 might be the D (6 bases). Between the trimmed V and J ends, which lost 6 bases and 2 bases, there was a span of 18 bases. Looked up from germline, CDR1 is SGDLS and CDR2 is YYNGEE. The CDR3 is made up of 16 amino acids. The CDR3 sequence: CASTSRGRGRNQPQHF. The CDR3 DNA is TGTGCCAGCACCAGTAGGGGCAGGGGTCGCAATCAGCCCCAGCATTTT.

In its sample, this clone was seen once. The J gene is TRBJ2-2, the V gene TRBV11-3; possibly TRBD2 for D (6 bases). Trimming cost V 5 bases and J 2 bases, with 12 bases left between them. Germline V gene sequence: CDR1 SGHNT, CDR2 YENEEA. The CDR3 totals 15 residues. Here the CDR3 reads CASSMGTVNTGELFF. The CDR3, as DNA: TGTGCCAGCAGCATGGGGACTGTCAACACCGGGGAGCTGTTTTTT.

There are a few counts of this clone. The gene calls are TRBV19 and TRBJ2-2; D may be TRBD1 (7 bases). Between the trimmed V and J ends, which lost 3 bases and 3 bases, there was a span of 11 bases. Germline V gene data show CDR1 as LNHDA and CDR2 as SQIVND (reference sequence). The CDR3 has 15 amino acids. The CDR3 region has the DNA TGTGCCAGTAGTATCCCCAGGGGGGACACCGGGGAGCTGTTTTTT. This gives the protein CASSIPRGDTGELFF.

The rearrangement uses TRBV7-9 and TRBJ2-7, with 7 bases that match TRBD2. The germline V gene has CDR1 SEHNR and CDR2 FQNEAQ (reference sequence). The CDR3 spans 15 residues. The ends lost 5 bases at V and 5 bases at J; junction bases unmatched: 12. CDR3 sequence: CASSRTAGIGNEQYF. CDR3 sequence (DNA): TGTGCCAGCAGCCGTACAGCGGGAATTGGGAACGAGCAGTACTTC.

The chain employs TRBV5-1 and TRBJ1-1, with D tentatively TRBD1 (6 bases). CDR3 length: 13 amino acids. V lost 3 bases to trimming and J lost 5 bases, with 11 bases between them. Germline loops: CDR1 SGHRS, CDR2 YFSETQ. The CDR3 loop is CASSSGQRTEAFF. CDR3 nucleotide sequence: TGCGCCAGCAGCTCCGGACAGAGGACTGAAGCTTTCTTT.

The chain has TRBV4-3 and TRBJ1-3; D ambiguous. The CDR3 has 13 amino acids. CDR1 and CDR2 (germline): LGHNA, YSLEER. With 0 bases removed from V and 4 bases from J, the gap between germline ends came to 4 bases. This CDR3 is CASSQDQGNTIYF. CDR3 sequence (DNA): TGCGCCAGCAGCCAAGATCAAGGAAACACCATATATTTT.

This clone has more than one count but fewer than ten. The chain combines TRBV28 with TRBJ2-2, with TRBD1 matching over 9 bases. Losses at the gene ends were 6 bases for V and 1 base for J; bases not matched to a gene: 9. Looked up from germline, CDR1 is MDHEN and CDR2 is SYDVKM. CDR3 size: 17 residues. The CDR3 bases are TGTGCCAGCAGCTACCCCCCGGGACAGGGGAACACCGGGGAGCTGTTTTTT. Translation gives CASSYPPGQGNTGELFF.

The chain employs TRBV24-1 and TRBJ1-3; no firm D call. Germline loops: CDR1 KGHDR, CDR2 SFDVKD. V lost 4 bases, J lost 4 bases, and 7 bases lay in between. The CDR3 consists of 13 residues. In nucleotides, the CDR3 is TGTGCCACCAGTGACCCCCGGGGAAACACCATATATTTT. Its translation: CATSDPRGNTIYF.

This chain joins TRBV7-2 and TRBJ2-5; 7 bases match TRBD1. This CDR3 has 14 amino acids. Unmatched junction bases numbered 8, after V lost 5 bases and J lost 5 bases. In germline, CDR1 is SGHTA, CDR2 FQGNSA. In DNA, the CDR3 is TGTGCCAGCAGCCCACAGGGGATGGGGGAGACCCAGTACTTC. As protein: CASSPQGMGETQYF.

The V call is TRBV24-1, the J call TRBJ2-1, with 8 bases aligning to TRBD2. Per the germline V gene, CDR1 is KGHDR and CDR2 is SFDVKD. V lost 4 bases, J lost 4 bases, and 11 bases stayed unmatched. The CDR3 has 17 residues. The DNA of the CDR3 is TGTGCCACCAGTGACCCAACTAGCGGAGGTCGTTACAATGAGCAGTTCTTC. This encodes CATSDPTSGGRYNEQFF.

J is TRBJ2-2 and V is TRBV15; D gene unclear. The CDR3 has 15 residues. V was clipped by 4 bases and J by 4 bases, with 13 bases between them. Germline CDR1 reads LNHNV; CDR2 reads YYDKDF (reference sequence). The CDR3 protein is CATSTPGSITGELFF. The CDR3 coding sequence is TGTGCCACCAGCACCCCCGGGTCGATCACCGGGGAGCTGTTTTTT.

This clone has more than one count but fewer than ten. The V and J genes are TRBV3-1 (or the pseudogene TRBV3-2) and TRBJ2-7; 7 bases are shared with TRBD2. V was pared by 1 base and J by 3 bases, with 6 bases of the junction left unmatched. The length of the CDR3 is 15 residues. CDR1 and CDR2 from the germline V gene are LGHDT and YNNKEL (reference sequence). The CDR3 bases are TGTGCCAGCAGCCAAGCGAGGGACTACATCTACGAGCAGTACTTC. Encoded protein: CASSQARDYIYEQYF.

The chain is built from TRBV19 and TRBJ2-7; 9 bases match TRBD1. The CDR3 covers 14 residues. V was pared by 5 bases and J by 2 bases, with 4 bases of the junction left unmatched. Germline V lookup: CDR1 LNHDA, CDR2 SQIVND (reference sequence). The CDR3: CASSSGQGTYEQYF. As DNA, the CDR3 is TGTGCCAGTAGTTCCGGACAGGGGACCTACGAGCAGTACTTC.

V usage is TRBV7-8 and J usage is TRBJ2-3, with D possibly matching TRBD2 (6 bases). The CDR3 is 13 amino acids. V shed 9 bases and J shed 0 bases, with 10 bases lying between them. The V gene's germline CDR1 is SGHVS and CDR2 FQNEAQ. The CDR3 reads CARHGTSTDTQYF. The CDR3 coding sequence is TGTGCCAGGCACGGGACTAGCACAGATACGCAGTATTTT.

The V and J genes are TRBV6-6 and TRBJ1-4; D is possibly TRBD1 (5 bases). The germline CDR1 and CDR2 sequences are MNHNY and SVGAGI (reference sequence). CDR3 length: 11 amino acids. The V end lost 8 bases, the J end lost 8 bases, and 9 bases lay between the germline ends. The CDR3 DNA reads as TGTGCCAGCGGCCGGGGGGAAAAACTGTTTTTT. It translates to CASGRGEKLFF.

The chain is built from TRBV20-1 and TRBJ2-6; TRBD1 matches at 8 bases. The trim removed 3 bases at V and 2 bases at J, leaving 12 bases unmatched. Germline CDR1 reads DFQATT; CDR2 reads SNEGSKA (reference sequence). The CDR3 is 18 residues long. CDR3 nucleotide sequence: TGCAGTGCTAGTCTCCCGGACAGGGAAGTGACTGGGGCCAACGTCCTGACTTTC. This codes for CSASLPDREVTGANVLTF.

CDR3 DNA sequence: TGCGCCAGCAGCTTTTTGGGACTAGCGGCGAACACCGGGGAGCTGTTTTTT. Protein: CASSFLGLAANTGELFF. The V gene is TRBV5-1, the J gene TRBJ2-2; 11 positions match TRBD2. V shed 2 bases, J shed 0 bases, and the junction held 3 bases outside the gene matches. CDR3 size: 17 residues. Germline CDR1 reads SGHRS; CDR2 reads YFSETQ. Full variable domain (remainder filled in from reference TRBV5-1 and TRBJ2-2): KAGVTQTPRYLIKTRGQQVTLSCSPISGHRSVSWYQQTPGQGLQFLFEYFSETQRNKGNFPGRFSGRQFSNSRSEMNVSTLELGDSALYLCASSFLGLAANTGELFFGEGSRLTVL.

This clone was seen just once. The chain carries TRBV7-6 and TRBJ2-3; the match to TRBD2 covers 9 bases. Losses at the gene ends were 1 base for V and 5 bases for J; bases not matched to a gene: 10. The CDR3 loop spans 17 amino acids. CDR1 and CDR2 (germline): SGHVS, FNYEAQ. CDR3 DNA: TGTGCCAGCAGCTTAGGTTTTAGCGGGAGCCGAGGAGATACGCAGTATTTT. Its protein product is CASSLGFSGSRGDTQYF.

The CDR3 bases are TGTGCCAGTAGGTCCACCAGGAACACTGAAGCTTTCTTT. Translation: CASRSTRNTEAFF. This rearrangement joins TRBV19 to TRBJ1-1, with D uncertain. Trimming took 6 bases from V and 1 from J, leaving 9 bases between them. This CDR3 spans 13 amino acids. Germline loops: CDR1 LNHDA, CDR2 SQIVND (reference sequence).

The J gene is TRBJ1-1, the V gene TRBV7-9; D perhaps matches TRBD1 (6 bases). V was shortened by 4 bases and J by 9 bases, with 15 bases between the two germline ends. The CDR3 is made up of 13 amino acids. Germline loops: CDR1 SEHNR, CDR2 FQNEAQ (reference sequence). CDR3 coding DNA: TGTGCCAGCAGCTCCGGACAGTTTGTGAAAGCTTTCTTT. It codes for CASSSGQFVKAFF.

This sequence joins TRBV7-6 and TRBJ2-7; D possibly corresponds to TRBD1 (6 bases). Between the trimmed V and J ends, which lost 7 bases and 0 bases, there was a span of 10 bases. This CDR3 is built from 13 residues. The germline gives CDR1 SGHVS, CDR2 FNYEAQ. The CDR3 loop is CASKGQNSYEQYF. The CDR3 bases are TGTGCCAGCAAAGGACAGAACTCCTACGAGCAGTACTTC.

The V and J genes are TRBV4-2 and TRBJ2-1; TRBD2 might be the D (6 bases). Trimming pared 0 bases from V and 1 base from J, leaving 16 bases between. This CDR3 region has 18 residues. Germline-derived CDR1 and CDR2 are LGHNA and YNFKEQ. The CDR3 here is CASSQESGLSFSYNEQFF. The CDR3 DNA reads TGTGCCAGCAGCCAAGAATCAGGACTATCATTTTCCTACAATGAGCAGTTCTTC.

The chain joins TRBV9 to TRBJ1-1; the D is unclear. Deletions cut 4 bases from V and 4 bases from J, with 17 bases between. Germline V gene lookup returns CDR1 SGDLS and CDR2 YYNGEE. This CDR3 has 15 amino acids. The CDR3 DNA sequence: TGTGCCAGCAGCCCCGGCGCCATGTCGGGCACTGAAGCTTTCTTT. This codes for CASSPGAMSGTEAFF.

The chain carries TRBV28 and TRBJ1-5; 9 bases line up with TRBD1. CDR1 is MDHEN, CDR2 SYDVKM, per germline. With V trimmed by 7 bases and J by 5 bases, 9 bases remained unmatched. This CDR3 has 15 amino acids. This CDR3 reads CASTSWDREDQPQHF. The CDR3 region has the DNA TGTGCCAGCACCTCCTGGGACAGGGAAGATCAGCCCCAGCATTTT. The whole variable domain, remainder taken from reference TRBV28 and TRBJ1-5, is DVKVTQSSRYLVKRTGEKVFLECVQDMDHENMFWYRQDPGLGLRLIYFSYDVKMKEKGDIPEGYSVSREKKERFSLILESASTNQTSMYLCASTSWDREDQPQHFGDGTRLSIL.

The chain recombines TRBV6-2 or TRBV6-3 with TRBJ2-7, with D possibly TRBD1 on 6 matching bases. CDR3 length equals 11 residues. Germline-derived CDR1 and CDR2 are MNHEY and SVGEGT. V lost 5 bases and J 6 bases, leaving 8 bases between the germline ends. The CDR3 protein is CASSRTAEQYF. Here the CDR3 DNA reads TGTGCCAGCAGTAGGACAGCCGAGCAGTACTTC.